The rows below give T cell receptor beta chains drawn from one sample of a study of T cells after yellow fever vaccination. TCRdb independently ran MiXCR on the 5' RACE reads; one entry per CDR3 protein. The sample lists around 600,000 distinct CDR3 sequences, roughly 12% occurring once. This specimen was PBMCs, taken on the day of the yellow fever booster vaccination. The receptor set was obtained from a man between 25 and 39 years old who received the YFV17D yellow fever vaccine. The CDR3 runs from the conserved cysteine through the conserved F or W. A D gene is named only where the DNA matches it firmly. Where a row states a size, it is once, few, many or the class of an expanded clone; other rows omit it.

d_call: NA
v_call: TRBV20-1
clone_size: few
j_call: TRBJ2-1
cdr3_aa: CSATAGGVYNEQFF
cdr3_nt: TGCAGTGCTACGGCAGGGGGGGTCTACAATGAGCAGTTCTTC

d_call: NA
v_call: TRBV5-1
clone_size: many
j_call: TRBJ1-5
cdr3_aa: CASSSGGGNQPQHF
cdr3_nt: TGCGCCAGCAGCTCTGGGGGCGGCAATCAGCCCCAGCATTTT

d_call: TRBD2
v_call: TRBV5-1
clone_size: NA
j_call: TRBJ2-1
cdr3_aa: CASSLEIAGGEQFF
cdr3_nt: TGCGCCAGCAGCTTGGAGATAGCGGGAGGAGAGCAGTTCTTC

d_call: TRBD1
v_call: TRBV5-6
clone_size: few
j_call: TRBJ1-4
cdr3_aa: CASSPVGQKEEKLFF
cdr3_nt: TGTGCCAGCAGCCCTGTGGGACAGAAGGAGGAAAAACTGTTTTTT

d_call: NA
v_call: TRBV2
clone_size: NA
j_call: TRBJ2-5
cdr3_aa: CASSVLQETQYF
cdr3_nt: TGTGCCAGCAGTGTGCTCCAAGAGACCCAGTACTTC

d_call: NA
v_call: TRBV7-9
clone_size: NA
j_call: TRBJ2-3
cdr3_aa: CASSEDTGPLRADTQYF
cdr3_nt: TGTGCCAGCAGCGAGGATACGGGACCCCTGAGGGCAGATACGCAGTATTTT

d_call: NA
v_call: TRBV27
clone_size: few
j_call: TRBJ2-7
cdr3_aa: CASSHGDSYEQYF
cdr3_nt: TGTGCCAGCAGTCATGGGGACTCCTACGAGCAGTACTTC

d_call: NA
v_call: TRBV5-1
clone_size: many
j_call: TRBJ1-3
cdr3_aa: CASSQAGVSTIYF
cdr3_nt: TGCGCCAGCAGCCAGGCCGGGGTATCGACCATATATTTT

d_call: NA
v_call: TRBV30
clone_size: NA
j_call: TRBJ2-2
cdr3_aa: CAWNSNTGELFF
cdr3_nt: TGTGCCTGGAATTCGAACACCGGGGAGCTGTTTTTT

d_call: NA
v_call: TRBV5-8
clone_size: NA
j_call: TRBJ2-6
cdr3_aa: CASSPGLGGSGANVPTF
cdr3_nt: TGTGCCAGCAGCCCGGGACTAGGGGGCTCTGGGGCCAACGTCCCGACTTTC

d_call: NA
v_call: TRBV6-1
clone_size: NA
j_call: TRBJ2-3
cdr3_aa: CASSRSSGTAADTQYF
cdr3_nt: TGTGCCAGCAGTCGCTCTTCCGGGACGGCGGCAGATACGCAGTATTTT

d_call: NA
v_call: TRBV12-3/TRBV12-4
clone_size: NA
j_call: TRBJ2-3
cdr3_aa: CASSLRRAGTDTQYF
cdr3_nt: TGTGCCAGCAGTTTACGACGGGCTGGCACAGATACGCAGTATTTT

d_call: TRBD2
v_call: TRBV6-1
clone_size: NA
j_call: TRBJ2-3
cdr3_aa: CASKLAGALTQYF
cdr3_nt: TGTGCCAGCAAACTAGCGGGAGCTTTAACGCAGTATTTT

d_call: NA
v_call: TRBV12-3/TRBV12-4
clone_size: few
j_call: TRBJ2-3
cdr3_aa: CASSLMASTDTQYF
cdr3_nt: TGTGCCAGCAGTTTAATGGCAAGCACAGATACGCAGTATTTT

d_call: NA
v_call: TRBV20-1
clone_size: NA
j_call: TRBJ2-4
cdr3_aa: CSVEPRQGLAKNIQYF
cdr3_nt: TGCAGTGTGGAACCCAGACAGGGACTAGCCAAAAACATTCAGTACTTC

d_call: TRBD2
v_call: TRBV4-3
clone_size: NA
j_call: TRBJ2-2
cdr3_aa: CASRLAGSYGELFF
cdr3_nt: TGCGCCAGTCGACTAGCGGGTAGTTACGGGGAGCTGTTTTTT

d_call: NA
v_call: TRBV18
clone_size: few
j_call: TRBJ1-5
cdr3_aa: CASSPGVDQPQHF
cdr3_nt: TGTGCCAGCTCACCAGGGGTAGACCAGCCCCAGCATTTT

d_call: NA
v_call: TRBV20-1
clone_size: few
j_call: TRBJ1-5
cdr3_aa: CSLGESNQPQHF
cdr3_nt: TGCAGTCTCGGGGAGAGCAATCAGCCCCAGCATTTT

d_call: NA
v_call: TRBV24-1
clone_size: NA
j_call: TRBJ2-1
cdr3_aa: CATSTSGLPYNEQFF
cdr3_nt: TGTGCCACCAGTACCTCCGGCCTCCCCTACAATGAGCAGTTCTTC

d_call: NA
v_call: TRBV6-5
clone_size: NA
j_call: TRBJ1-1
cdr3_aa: CASSYASGGTEAFF
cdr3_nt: TGTGCCAGCAGTTACGCCAGTGGAGGCACTGAAGCTTTCTTT

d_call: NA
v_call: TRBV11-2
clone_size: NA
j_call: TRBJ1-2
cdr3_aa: CASRGGGTGYTF
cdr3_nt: TGTGCCAGCAGGGGTGGAGGGACCGGCTACACCTTC

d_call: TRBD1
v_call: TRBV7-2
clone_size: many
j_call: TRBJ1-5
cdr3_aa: CASSYGQGLGPQHF
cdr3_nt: TGTGCCAGCAGCTACGGACAGGGTTTGGGGCCCCAGCATTTT

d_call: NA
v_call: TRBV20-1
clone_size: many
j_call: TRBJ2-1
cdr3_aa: CSARTGPLNNEQFF
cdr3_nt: TGCAGTGCTAGAACCGGGCCTCTAAACAATGAGCAGTTCTTC

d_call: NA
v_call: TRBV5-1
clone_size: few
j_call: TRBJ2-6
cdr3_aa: CASTLTASGANVLTF
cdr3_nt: TGCGCCAGCACCTTAACAGCCTCTGGGGCCAACGTCCTGACTTTC

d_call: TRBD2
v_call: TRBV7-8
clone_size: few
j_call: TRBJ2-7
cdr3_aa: CASNSSGREIYEQYF
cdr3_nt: TGTGCCAGCAACTCTAGCGGGAGGGAGATCTACGAGCAGTACTTC